The clone carrying this T cell receptor beta chain came up once. The PCR contained 60 Vbeta and 13 Jbeta primers. This table comes from immunoSEQ multiplex PCR, and its TCRdb copy is limited to in-frame clones, with some not included. The sample lists about 100,000 clones; 78% were seen once. These data come from a study of cytomegalovirus exposure and HLA in healthy donors. Turning to the study itself: One earlier analysis, a look at roughly 170 million T cells, found some 100 million unique TCR beta sequences.

Each donor's status was that of a healthy bone marrow donor. This CDR3 region has 14 residues. Germline CDR1 SGHVS, CDR2 FNYEAQ. The germline V and J ends were trimmed by 1 base and 8 bases, with 14 bases remaining between them. V gene TRBV7-6 combines with J gene TRBJ1-1; the D gene is possibly TRBD1 (6 bases). The source of this sequence is an older woman in good health and CMV-seronegative. The sample comprised PBMCs. CDR3 residues: CASSLGSVGQEAFF. CDR3 nucleotides: TGTGCCAGCAGCTTAGGTTCGGTGGGACAAGAAGCTTTCTTT.